The T cell receptor beta chain described here comes from a study of T cells in Graves' hyperthyroidism and ophthalmopathy. Uncontrolled infection, other autoimmune disease, pregnancy and lactation each barred patients from inclusion. CDR1 is SGDLS and CDR2 is YYNGEE in the germline V gene. V was cut by 1 base and J by 2 bases, with 21 bases left in between. The CDR3 spans 18 residues. Many counts were recorded for this clonotype. Its antigen remains unidentified. Study outcomes and limitations: Researchers report that a 13 V-J model separated ophthalmopathy from stable hyperthyroidism. Among clonotypes expanded in thyroid above 0.001, most were also found in blood.

Amplification targeted TCR beta CDR3 regions from RNA transcripts. The HTBI primer set served for first-round RT-PCR of the TCR CDR3. TCRdb analysed the multiplex PCR reads with MiXCR anew, one entry per CDR3 protein. This table has roughly 290,000 distinct CDR3 sequences, over 15% appearing once. The TCR originated in a woman between 55 and 75 years old with Graves' ophthalmopathy. The chain carries TRBV9 and TRBJ1-1; D is unclear. The source material was blood. The CDR3 DNA sequence: TGTGCCAGCAGCGTAACCACCGGGCCTCCCGTCGGAAACACTGAAGCTTTCTTT. Translation gives CASSVTTGPPVGNTEAFF.